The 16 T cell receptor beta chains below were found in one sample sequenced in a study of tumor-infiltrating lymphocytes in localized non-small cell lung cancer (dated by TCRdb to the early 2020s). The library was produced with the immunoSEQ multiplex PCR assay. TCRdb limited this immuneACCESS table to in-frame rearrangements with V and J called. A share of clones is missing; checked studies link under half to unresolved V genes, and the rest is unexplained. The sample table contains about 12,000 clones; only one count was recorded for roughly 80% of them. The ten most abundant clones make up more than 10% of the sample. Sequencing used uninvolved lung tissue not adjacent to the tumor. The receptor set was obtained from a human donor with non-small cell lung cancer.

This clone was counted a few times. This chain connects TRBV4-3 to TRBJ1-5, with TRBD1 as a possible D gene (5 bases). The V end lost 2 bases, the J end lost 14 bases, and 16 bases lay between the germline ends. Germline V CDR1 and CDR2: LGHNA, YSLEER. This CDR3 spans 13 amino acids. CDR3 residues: CASSQQTSGLKHF. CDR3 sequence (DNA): TGCGCCAGCAGCCAACAGACCTCGGGGCTAAAGCATTTT.

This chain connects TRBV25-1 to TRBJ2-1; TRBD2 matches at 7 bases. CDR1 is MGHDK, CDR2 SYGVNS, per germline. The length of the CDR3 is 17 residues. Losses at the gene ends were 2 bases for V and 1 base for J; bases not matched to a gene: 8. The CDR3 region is CASSEGWGGGSYNEQFF. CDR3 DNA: TGTGCCAGCAGTGAAGGATGGGGGGGTGGGTCCTACAATGAGCAGTTCTTC.

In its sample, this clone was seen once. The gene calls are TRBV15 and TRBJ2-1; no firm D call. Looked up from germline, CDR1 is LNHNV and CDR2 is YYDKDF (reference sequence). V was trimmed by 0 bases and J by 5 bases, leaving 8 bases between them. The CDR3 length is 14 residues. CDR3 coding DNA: TGTGCCACCAGCAGAGACACGCGTAACAATGAGCAGTTCTTC. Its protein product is CATSRDTRNNEQFF. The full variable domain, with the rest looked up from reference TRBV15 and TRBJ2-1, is DAMVIQNPRYQVTQFGKPVTLSCSQTLNHNVMYWYQQKSSQAPKLLFHYYDKDFNNEADTPDNFQSRRPNTSFCFLDIRSPGLGDTAMYLCATSRDTRNNEQFFGPGTRLTVL.

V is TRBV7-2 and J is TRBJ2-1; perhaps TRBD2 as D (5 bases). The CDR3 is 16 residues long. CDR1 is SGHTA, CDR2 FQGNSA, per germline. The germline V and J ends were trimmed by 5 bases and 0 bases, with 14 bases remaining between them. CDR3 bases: TGTGCCAGCAGCCCCCGGACTGGGAGCTCCTACAATGAGCAGTTCTTC. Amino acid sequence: CASSPRTGSSYNEQFF.

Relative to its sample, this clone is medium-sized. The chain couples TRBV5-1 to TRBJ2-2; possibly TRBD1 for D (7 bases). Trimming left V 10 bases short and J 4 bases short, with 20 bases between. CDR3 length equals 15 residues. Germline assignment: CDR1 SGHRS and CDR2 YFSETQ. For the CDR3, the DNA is TGCGCCGGTTCGGAGGGGGCTTCGGGCACCGGGGAGCTGTTTTTT. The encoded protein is CAGSEGASGTGELFF.

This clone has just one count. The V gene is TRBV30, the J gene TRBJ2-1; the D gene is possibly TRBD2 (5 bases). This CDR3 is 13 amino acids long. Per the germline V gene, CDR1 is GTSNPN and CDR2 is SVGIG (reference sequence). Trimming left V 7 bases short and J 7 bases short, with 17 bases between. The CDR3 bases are TGTGCCTACCAATTTTCGGGGTCTAATGAGCAGTTCTTC. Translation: CAYQFSGSNEQFF.

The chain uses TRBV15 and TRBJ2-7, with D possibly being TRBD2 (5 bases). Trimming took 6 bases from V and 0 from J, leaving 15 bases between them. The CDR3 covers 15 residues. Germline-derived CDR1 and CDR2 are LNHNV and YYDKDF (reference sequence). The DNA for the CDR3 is TGTGCCACCAGAAGGTTCCAAGGGAGCTCCTACGAGCAGTACTTC. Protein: CATRRFQGSSYEQYF.

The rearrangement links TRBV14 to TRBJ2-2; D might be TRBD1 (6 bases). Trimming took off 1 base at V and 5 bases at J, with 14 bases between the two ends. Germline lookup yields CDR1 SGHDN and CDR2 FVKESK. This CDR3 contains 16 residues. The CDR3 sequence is CASSQAVGAGTGELFF. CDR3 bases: TGTGCCAGCAGCCAAGCGGTGGGGGCTGGTACCGGGGAGCTGTTTTTT.

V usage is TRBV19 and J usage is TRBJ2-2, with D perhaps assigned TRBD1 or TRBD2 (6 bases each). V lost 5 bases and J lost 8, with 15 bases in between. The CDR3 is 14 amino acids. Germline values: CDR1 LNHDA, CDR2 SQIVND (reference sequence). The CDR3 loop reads CASSESRGLGELFF. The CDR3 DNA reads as TGTGCCAGTAGTGAATCCAGGGGACTGGGGGAGCTGTTTTTT.

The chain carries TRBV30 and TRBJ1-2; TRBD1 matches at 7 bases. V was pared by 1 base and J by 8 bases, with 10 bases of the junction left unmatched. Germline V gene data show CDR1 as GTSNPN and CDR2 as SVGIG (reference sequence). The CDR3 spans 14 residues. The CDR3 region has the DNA TGTGCCTGGAGTGAGGGACAGCCAGCCATCGGCTACACCTTC. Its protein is CAWSEGQPAIGYTF.

The DNA of the CDR3 is TGCGCCAGCAGCCAAGGGGGCGAAGGGGAGGCGAGCTACGAGCAGTACTTC. Its protein is CASSQGGEGEASYEQYF. The rearrangement uses TRBV4-1 and TRBJ2-7, with TRBD2 as a possible D gene (6 bases). V dropped 1 base and J dropped 3 bases, with 19 bases sitting between them. Per germline, CDR1 MGHRA and CDR2 YSYEKL. The CDR3 spans 17 residues.

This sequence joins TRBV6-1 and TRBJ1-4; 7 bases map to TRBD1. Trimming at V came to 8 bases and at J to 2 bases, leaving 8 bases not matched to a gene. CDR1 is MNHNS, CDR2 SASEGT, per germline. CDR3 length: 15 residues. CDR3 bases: TGTGCCAGCGTGACAGGGTTCGCGACTAATGAAAAACTGTTTTTT. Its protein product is CASVTGFATNEKLFF.

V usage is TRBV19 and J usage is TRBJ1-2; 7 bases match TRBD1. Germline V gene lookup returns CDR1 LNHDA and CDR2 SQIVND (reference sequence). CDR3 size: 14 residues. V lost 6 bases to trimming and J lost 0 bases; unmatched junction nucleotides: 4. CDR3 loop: CASRPQGTNYGYTF. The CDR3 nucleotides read TGTGCCAGTAGACCACAGGGGACTAACTATGGCTACACCTTC.

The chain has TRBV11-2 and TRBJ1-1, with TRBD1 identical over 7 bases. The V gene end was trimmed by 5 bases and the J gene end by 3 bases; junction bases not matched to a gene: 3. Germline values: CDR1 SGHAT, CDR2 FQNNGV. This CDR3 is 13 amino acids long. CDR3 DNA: TGTGCCAGCAGCGAACAGGGGTACACTGAAGCTTTCTTT. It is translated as CASSEQGYTEAFF.

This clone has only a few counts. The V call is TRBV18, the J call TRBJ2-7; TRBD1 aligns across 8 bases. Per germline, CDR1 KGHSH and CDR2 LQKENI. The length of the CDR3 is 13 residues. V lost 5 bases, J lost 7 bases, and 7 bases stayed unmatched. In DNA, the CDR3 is TGTGCCAGCTCATCCATGACAGGGGAGGAGCAGTACTTC. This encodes CASSSMTGEEQYF.

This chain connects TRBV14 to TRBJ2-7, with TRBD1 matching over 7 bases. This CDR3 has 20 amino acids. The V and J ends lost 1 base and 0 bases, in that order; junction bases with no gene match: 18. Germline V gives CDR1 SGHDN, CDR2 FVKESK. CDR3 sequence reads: CASSQGPRGIFTIFSYEQYF. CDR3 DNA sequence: TGTGCCAGCAGCCAAGGACCCAGGGGGATTTTTACTATTTTCTCCTACGAGCAGTACTTC.